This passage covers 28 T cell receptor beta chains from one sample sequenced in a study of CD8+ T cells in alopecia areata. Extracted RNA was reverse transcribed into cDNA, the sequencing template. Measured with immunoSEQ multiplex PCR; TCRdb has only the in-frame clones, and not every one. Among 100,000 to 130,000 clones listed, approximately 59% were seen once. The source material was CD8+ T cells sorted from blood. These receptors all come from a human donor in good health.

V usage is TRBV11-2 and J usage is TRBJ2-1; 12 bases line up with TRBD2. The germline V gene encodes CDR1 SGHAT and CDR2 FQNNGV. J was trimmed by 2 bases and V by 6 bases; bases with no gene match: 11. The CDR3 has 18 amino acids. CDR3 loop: CASSMLAGGLPTYNEQFF. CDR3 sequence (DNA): TGTGCCAGCAGTATGCTAGCGGGGGGGCTTCCCACCTACAATGAGCAGTTCTTC.

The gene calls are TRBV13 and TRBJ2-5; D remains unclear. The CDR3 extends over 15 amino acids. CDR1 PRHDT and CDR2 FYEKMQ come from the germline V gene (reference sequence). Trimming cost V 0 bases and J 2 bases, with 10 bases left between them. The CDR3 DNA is TGTGCCAGCAGCTTAGGCCGTGGCAGGCAAGAGACCCAGTACTTC. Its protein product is CASSLGRGRQETQYF. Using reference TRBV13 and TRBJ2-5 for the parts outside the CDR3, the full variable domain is AAGVIQSPRHLIKEKRETATLKCYPIPRHDTVYWYQQGPGQDPQFLISFYEKMQSDKGSIPDRFSAQQFSDYHSELNMSSLELGDSALYFCASSLGRGRQETQYFGPGTRLLVL.

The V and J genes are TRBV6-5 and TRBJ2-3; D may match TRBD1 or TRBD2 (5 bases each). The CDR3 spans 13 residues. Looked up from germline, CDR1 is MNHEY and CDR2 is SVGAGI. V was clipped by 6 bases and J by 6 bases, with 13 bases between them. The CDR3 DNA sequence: TGTGCCAGCAGCTGGGGCGGGTGGGATACGCAGTATTTT. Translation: CASSWGGWDTQYF.

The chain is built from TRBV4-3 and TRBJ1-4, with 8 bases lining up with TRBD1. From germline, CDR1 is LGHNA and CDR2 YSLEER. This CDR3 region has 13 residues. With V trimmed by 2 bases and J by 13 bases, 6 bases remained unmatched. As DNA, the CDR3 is TGCGCCAGCAGCCAACATTTACAGGGGGTACTGTTTTTT. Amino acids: CASSQHLQGVLFF.

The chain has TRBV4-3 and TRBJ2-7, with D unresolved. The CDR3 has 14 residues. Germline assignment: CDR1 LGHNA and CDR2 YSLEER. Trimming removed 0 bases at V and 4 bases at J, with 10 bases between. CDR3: CASSQDRSSYEQYF. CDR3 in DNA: TGCGCCAGCAGCCAAGACAGGTCCTCTTACGAGCAGTACTTC.

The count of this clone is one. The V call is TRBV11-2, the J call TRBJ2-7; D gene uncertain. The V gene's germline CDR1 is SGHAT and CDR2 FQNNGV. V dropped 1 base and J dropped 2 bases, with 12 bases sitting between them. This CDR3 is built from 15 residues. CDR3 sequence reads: CASSLAVGSTYEQYF. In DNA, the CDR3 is TGTGCCAGCAGCTTAGCCGTGGGGTCAACCTACGAGCAGTACTTC.

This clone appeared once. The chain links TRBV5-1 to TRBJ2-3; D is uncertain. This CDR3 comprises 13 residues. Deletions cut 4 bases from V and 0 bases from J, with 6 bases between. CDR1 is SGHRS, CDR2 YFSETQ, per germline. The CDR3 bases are TGCGCCAGCAGCACGGACAGCACAGATACGCAGTATTTT. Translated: CASSTDSTDTQYF.

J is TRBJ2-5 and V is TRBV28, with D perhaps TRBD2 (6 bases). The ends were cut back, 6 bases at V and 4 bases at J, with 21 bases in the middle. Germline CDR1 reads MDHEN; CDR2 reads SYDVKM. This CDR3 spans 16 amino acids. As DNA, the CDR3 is TGTGCCAGCAGCTATCCCAGGGCTATGGGGGGAGAGACCCAGTACTTC. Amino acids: CASSYPRAMGGETQYF.

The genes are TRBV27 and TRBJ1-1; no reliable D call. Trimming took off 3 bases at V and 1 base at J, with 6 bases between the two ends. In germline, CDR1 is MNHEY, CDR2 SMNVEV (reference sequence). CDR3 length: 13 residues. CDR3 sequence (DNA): TGTGCCAGCAGTTTGGGATCGAACACTGAAGCTTTCTTT. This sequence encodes CASSLGSNTEAFF.

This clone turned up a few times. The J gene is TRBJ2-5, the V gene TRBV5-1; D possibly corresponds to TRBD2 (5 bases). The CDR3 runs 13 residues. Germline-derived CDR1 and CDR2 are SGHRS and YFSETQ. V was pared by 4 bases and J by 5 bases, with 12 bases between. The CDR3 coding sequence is TGCGCCAGCAGCACTACTAGTCGTGAGACCCAGTACTTC. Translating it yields CASSTTSRETQYF.

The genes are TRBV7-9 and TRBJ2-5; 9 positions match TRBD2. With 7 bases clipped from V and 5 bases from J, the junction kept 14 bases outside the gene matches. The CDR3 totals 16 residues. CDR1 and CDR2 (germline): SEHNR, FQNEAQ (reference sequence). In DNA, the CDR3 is TGTGCCAGCACCTTGGGCGGAGCGGGGGGCAGGGAGACCCAGTACTTC. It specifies CASTLGGAGGRETQYF.

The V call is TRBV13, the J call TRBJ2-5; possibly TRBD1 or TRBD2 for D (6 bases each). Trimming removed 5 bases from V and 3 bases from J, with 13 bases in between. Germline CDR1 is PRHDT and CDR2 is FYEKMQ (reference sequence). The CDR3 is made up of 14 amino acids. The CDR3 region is CASSTGRGKETQYF. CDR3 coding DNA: TGTGCCAGCAGCACAGGGCGGGGAAAAGAGACCCAGTACTTC.

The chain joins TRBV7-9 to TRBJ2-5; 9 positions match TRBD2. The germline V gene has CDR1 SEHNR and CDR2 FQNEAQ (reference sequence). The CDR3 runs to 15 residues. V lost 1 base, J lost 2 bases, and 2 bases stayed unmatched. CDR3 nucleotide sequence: TGTGCCAGCAGCTTAGGGACTAGCGTACAAGAGACCCAGTACTTC. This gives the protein CASSLGTSVQETQYF.

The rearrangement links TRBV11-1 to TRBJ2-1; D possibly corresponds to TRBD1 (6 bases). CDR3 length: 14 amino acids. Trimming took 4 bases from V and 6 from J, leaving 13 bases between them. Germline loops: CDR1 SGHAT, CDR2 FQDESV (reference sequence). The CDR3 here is CASSWAQGGNEQFF. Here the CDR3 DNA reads TGTGCCAGCAGCTGGGCACAGGGTGGCAATGAGCAGTTCTTC.

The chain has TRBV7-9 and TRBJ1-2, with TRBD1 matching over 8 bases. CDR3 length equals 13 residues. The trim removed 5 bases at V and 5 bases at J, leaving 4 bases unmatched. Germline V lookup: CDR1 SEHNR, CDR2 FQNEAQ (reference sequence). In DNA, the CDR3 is TGTGCCAGCAGCAAGGGACAGGCTTATGGCTACACCTTC. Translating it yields CASSKGQAYGYTF.

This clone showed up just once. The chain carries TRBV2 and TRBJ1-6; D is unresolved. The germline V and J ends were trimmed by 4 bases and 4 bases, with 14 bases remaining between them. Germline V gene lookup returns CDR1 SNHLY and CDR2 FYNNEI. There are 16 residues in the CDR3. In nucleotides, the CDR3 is TGTGCCAGCAGTGTGATGAACCCCGGTTATAATTCACCCCTCCACTTT. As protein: CASSVMNPGYNSPLHF.

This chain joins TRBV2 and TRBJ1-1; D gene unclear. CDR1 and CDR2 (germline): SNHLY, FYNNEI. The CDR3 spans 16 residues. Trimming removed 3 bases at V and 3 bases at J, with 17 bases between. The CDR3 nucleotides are TGTGCCAGCAGTGAGTTGCACGGACTCACGGACACTGAAGCTTTCTTT. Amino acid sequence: CASSELHGLTDTEAFF.

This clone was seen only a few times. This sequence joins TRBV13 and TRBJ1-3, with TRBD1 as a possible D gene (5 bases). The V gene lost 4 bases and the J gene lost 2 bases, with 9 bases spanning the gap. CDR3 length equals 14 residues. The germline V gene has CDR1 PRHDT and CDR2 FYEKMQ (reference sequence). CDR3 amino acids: CASSSGFTGNTIYF. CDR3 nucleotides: TGTGCCAGCAGCTCAGGGTTTACTGGAAACACCATATATTTT. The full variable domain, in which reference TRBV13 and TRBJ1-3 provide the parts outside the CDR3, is AAGVIQSPRHLIKEKRETATLKCYPIPRHDTVYWYQQGPGQDPQFLISFYEKMQSDKGSIPDRFSAQQFSDYHSELNMSSLELGDSALYFCASSSGFTGNTIYFGEGSWLTVV.

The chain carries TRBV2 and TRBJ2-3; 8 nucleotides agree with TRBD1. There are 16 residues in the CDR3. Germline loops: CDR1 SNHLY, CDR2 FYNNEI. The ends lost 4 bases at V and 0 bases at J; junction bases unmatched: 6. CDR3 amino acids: CASSAPRTGSTDTQYF. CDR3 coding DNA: TGTGCCAGCAGTGCCCCCCGGACAGGGAGCACAGATACGCAGTATTTT.

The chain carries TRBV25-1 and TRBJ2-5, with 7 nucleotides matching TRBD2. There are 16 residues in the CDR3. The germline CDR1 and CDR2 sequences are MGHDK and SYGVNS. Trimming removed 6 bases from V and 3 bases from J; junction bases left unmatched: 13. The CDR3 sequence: CASSAPPSGEEETQYF. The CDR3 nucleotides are TGTGCCAGCAGCGCCCCCCCTAGCGGCGAAGAAGAGACCCAGTACTTC.

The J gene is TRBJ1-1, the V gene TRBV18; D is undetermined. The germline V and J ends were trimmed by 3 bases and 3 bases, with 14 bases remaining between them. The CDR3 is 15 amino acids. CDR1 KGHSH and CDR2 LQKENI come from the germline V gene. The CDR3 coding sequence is TGTGCCAGCTCACCCTCGGTTGTCGGGGACACTGAAGCTTTCTTT. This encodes CASSPSVVGDTEAFF.

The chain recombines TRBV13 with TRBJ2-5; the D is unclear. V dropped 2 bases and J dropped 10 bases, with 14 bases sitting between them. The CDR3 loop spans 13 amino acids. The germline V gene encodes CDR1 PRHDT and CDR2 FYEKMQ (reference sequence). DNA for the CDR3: TGTGCCAGCAGCTTATCGGCAGGCGGTAGCCAGTACTTC. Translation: CASSLSAGGSQYF.

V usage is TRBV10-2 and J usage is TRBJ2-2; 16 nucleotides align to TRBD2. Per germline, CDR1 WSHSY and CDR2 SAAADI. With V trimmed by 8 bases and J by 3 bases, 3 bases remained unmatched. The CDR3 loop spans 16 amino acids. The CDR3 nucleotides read TGCGCCAGCCTGGGGACTAGCGGGGGGGACACCGGGGAGCTGTTTTTT. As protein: CASLGTSGGDTGELFF.

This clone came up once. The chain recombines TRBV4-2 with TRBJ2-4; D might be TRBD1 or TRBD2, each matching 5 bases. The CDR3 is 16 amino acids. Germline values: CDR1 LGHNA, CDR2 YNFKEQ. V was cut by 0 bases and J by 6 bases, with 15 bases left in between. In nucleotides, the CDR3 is TGTGCCAGCAGCCAAGATTCTACCAGTGGGGGAAACATTCAGTACTTC. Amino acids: CASSQDSTSGGNIQYF.

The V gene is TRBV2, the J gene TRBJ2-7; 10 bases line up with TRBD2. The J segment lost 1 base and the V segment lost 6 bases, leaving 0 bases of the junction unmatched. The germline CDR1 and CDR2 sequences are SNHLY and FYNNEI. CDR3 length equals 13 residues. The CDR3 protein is CASRLAGSYEQYF. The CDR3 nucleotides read TGTGCCAGCAGACTAGCGGGGTCCTACGAGCAGTACTTC. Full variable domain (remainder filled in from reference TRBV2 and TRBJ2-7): EPEVTQTPSHQVTQMGQEVILRCVPISNHLYFYWYRQILGQKVEFLVSFYNNEISEKSEIFDDQFSVERPDGSNFTLKIRSTKLEDSAMYFCASRLAGSYEQYFGPGTRLTVT.

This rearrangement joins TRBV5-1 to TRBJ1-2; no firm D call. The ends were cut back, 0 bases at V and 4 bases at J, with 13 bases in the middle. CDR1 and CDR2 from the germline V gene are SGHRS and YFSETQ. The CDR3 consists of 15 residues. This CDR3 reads CASSLVAPAGYGYTF. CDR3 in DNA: TGCGCCAGCAGCTTGGTAGCCCCGGCGGGCTATGGCTACACCTTC.

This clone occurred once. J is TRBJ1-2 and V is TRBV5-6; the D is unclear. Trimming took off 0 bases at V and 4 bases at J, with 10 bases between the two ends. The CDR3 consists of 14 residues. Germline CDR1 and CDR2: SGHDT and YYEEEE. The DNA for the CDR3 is TGTGCCAGCAGCTTGGAGGATACCCCCTATGGCTACACCTTC. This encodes CASSLEDTPYGYTF.

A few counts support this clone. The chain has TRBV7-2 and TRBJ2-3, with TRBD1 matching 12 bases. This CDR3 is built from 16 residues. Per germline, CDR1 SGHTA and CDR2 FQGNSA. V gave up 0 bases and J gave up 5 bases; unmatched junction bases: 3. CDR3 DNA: TGTGCCAGCAGCTTAGCGGGACAGGGGGCAGGAGATACGCAGTATTTT. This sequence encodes CASSLAGQGAGDTQYF.